The clone carrying this T cell receptor (beta chain) was picked up a small number of times. Its antigen is unknown. The CDR3 contains 13 residues. The J segment lost 3 bases and the V segment lost 5 bases, leaving 3 bases of the junction unmatched. Germline loops: CDR1 SEHNR, CDR2 FQNEAQ (reference sequence). All of the isolated RNA was reverse transcribed, so expressed TCRB transcripts were sequenced. Sequencing was performed with immunoSEQ multiplex PCR; in TCRdb, only in-frame clones are kept and a portion is missing. The repertoire consists of hundreds of thousands of clones, with approximately 30% occurring once and the leading ten covering around 0.065%. The entry originates in a study of beta chain features in type 1 diabetes. Study-wide background: Examination covered around 110 million sorted cells spanning all samples.

Broader study findings: Insertions at VDJ junctions were less frequent in type 1 diabetes patients. These patients also deleted more nucleotides at the same junctions.

Sequenced sample: naive CD4+ T cells from blood. The chain is built from TRBV7-9 and TRBJ2-7; TRBD2 matches at 8 bases. The receptor was derived from a man younger than 35 in good health. CDR3 amino acids: CASSRGLVYEQYF. The CDR3, as DNA: TGTGCCAGCAGCCGGGGACTAGTCTACGAGCAGTACTTC. Full variable domain (missing parts from reference TRBV7-9 and TRBJ2-7): DTGVSQNPRHKITKRGQNVTFRCDPISEHNRLYWYRQTLGQGPEFLTYFQNEAQLEKSRLLSDRFSAERPKGSFSTLEIQRTEQGDSAMYLCASSRGLVYEQYFGPGTRLTVT.